The clone carrying this T cell receptor beta chain turned up a few times. The sample is drawn from a study of cytotoxic CD8 clonotypes in ibrutinib-treated CLL. Across the study: Some 25 partial and 2 complete responses; at median about 70 months, approximately 14 remitted, around twelve progressed. Timing of response sample collection was a median about twelve months after treatment start, with a range of 6 to 36.

V shed 4 bases, J shed 5 bases, and the junction held 6 bases outside the gene matches. The germline V gene has CDR1 MGHDK and CDR2 SYGVNS. This CDR3 comprises 15 residues. The repertoire was sequenced with immunoSEQ multiplex PCR; TCRdb's copy has only in-frame clones and lacks some. The sample carries 100,000 to 150,000 clones, roughly 88% recorded once. V and J are TRBV25-1 and TRBJ2-1, with 9 bases lining up with TRBD2. The source of this sequence is a human donor with chronic lymphocytic leukemia. The source material was PBMCs, sampled after 24 months of ibrutinib treatment. The CDR3 loop is CASSASGGPHNEQFF. The CDR3 DNA reads TGTGCCAGCAGTGCCAGCGGGGGGCCACACAATGAGCAGTTCTTC. Supplemented by reference TRBV25-1 and TRBJ2-1, the full variable domain reads EADIYQTPRYLVIGTGKKITLECSQTMGHDKMYWYQQDPGMELHLIHYSYGVNSTEKGDLSSESTVSRIRTEHFPLTLESARPSHTSQYLCASSASGGPHNEQFFGPGTRLTVL.